Sequencing of this TCR beta chain was carried out in a study of regulatory T cells in long-lasting Graves disease. From germline, CDR1 is LGHDT and CDR2 YNNKEL (reference sequence). Losses at the gene ends were 3 bases for V and 4 bases for J; bases not matched to a gene: 7. The CDR3 is 16 amino acids. Relying on iRepertoire HTBI primers and Arm-PCR of CDR3 regions, the team built TCR beta libraries. TCRdb reanalysed the multiplex PCR reads using MiXCR and keeps one entry per CDR3 protein. Counted here are about 440,000 distinct CDR3 sequences, just under 15% occurring once; the ten biggest clones make up 16%. This clonotype was recorded many times. As to time point: newly diagnosed GD, antithyroid drugs for less than 3 months. TCR sequences were obtained from RNA taken from PBMCs. These same records also appear under a second study, on T cells in Graves' hyperthyroidism and ophthalmopathy. That investigation notes: Hyperthyroidism had been newly diagnosed in patients aged 18 to 65, and its duration was under 2 months. First-round RT-PCR of the TCR CDR3 relied on the HTBI primer set.

The sample here was peripheral blood mononuclear cells (PBMCs), taken at new diagnosis, from a patient treated with antithyroid drugs. This TCR derives from a woman in her 30s with Graves disease. The rearrangement joins TRBV3-1 to TRBJ2-7; 12 positions agree with TRBD1. CDR3 bases: TGTGCCAGCAGCCAGGGGACAGGGGGCGGCCTTTACGAGCAGTACTTC. Translated: CASSQGTGGGLYEQYF.